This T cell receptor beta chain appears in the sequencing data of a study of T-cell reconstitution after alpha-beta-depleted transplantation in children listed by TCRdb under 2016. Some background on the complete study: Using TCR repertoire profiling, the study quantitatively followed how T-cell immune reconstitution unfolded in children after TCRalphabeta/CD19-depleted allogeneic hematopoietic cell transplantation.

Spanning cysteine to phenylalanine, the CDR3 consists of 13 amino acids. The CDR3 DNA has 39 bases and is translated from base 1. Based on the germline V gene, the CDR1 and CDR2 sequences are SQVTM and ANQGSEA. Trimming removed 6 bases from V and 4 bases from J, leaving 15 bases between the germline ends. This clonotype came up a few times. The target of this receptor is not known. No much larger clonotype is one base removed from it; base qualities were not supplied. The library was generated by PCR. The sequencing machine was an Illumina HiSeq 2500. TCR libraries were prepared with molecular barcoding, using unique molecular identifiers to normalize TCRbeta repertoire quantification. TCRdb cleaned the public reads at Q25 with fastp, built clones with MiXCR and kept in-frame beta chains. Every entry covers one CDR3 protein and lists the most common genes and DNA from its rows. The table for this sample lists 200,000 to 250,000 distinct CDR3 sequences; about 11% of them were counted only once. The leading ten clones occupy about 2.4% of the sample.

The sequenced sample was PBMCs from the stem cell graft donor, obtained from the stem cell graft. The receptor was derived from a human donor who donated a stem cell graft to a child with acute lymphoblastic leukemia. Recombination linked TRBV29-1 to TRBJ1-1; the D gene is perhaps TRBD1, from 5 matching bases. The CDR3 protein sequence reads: CSVIRGGGTEAFF. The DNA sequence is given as TGCAGCGTCATAAGGGGTGGAGGCACTGAAGCTTTCTTT.